The 15 T cell receptor beta chains listed next were all sequenced from one sample in a study of cytomegalovirus exposure and HLA in healthy donors. Sequencing was performed with immunoSEQ multiplex PCR; in TCRdb, only in-frame clones are kept and a portion is missing. Of about 150,000 clones in the sample, roughly nine tenths were seen once. Source material: PBMCs. Receptors were obtained from a woman aged 18-29 years in good health and CMV-seropositive.

The genes are TRBV5-4 and TRBJ2-1; D may be TRBD2 (6 bases). The V end was cut by 2 bases, the J end by 0 bases, with 21 bases between. The germline CDR1 and CDR2 sequences are SGHNT and YYREEE (reference sequence). The length of the CDR3 is 19 residues. The CDR3 DNA reads TGTGCCAGCAGCTTCTCCGGACTATTGTCGGGGAGCTCCTACAATGAGCAGTTCTTC. Amino acids: CASSFSGLLSGSSYNEQFF.

The V and J genes are TRBV11-2 and TRBJ1-1, with D possibly TRBD1 on 6 matching bases. V shed 2 bases and J shed 7 bases, with 14 bases lying between them. This CDR3 is built from 14 residues. The V gene's germline CDR1 is SGHAT and CDR2 FQNNGV. CDR3: CASSLNRELGEAFF. CDR3 in DNA: TGTGCCAGCAGCTTAAACAGGGAGTTGGGTGAAGCTTTCTTT.

This clone came up once. The chain recombines TRBV6-5 with TRBJ1-5, with D unclear. The germline V gene encodes CDR1 MNHEY and CDR2 SVGAGI. V lost 0 bases, J lost 4 bases, and 4 bases lay in between. This CDR3 comprises 13 residues. CDR3: CASSYSANQPQHF. The CDR3 nucleotides read TGTGCCAGCAGTTACTCGGCAAATCAGCCCCAGCATTTT.

This clone was observed a single time. The chain has TRBV19 and TRBJ1-2, with TRBD1 as a possible D gene (6 bases). Germline values: CDR1 LNHDA, CDR2 SQIVND (reference sequence). Trimming removed 2 bases at V and 2 bases at J, with 9 bases between. The CDR3 has 14 amino acids. CDR3 nucleotides: TGTGCCAGTAGTATATTCGGGACAAACTATGGCTACACCTTC. Protein product: CASSIFGTNYGYTF.

This chain joins TRBV4-3 and TRBJ2-2; 8 nucleotides agree with TRBD2. CDR3 size: 15 residues. Germline values: CDR1 LGHNA, CDR2 YSLEER. Unmatched junction bases numbered 3, after V lost 1 base and J lost 5 bases. The CDR3 DNA follows: TGCGCCAGCAGCCAAGGAATAGCGGGAACCGGGGAGCTGTTTTTT. Its translation is CASSQGIAGTGELFF.

This clone was observed a single time. This chain links TRBV7-6 with TRBJ2-3; 11 positions agree with TRBD2. Germline CDR1 is SGHVS and CDR2 is FNYEAQ. This CDR3 comprises 17 residues. The trim removed 5 bases at V and 3 bases at J, leaving 10 bases unmatched. In nucleotides, the CDR3 is TGTGCCAGCAGCACTAGCGGGAGACCCGAGAGGACAGATACGCAGTATTTT. Protein: CASSTSGRPERTDTQYF.

This chain joins TRBV25-1 and TRBJ2-3, with D maybe TRBD2 (6 bases). CDR1 and CDR2 from the germline V gene are MGHDK and SYGVNS. Trimming removed 5 bases from V and 1 base from J, with 13 bases in between. This CDR3 has 15 amino acids. The CDR3 DNA is TGTGCCAGCAGTTCGACTAGAGGTGGCACAGATACGCAGTATTTT. This translates into CASSSTRGGTDTQYF. Variable domain in full (rest from reference TRBV25-1 and TRBJ2-3): EADIYQTPRYLVIGTGKKITLECSQTMGHDKMYWYQQDPGMELHLIHYSYGVNSTEKGDLSSESTVSRIRTEHFPLTLESARPSHTSQYLCASSSTRGGTDTQYFGPGTRLTVL.

The chain employs TRBV11-3 and TRBJ2-7; TRBD1 aligns across 8 bases. V gave up 6 bases and J gave up 1 base; unmatched junction bases: 5. This CDR3 spans 14 amino acids. CDR1 is SGHNT, CDR2 YENEEA, per germline. In DNA form, the CDR3 reads TGTGCCAGCAGAGTGACAGGGGTATCCTACGAGCAGTACTTC. Its protein is CASRVTGVSYEQYF. Looking up the rest from reference TRBV11-3 and TRBJ2-7 gives the full variable domain: EAGVVQSPRYKIIEKKQPVAFWCNPISGHNTLYWYLQNLGQGPELLIRYENEEAVDDSQLPKDRFSAERLKGVDSTLKIQPAELGDSAVYLCASRVTGVSYEQYFGPGTRLTVT.

V and J are TRBV5-1 and TRBJ1-5; D possibly corresponds to TRBD1 (6 bases). Trimming removed 4 bases at V and 2 bases at J, with 10 bases between. Germline CDR1 SGHRS, CDR2 YFSETQ. This CDR3 region has 14 residues. The CDR3 loop is CASSPAGGNQPQHF. The CDR3 nucleotides are TGCGCCAGCAGCCCCGCAGGGGGCAATCAGCCCCAGCATTTT.

The rearrangement uses TRBV9 and TRBJ2-1; 10 bases fit TRBD1. The CDR3 spans 15 residues. Germline CDR1 and CDR2: SGDLS and YYNGEE. Losses at the gene ends were 3 bases for V and 5 bases for J; bases not matched to a gene: 5. The CDR3 bases are TGTGCCAGCAGCGGAAGACAGGGGGCCAACAATGAGCAGTTCTTC. As protein: CASSGRQGANNEQFF.

The rearrangement links TRBV11-3 to TRBJ2-3; TRBD2 matches 10 bases. The CDR3 runs to 17 residues. V was pared by 6 bases and J by 2 bases, with 11 bases of the junction left unmatched. Per the germline V gene, CDR1 is SGHNT and CDR2 is YENEEA. The CDR3 loop is CASSPVGTSDLTDTQYF. The CDR3 DNA follows: TGTGCCAGCAGTCCTGTGGGGACTAGCGACCTCACAGATACGCAGTATTTT.

The CDR3 is CASSMLGQGAGNTGELFF. The DNA of the CDR3 is TGTGCCAGTAGTATGCTGGGACAGGGGGCCGGAAACACCGGGGAGCTGTTTTTT. This chain connects TRBV19 to TRBJ2-2, with 12 bases lining up with TRBD1. The CDR3 runs 18 residues. V lost 3 bases and J lost 2; bases outside the gene matches: 7. CDR1 is LNHDA and CDR2 is SQIVND in the germline V gene (reference sequence).

The chain has TRBV4-1 and TRBJ2-1, with TRBD2 matching over 11 bases. Germline values: CDR1 MGHRA, CDR2 YSYEKL. This CDR3 is built from 15 residues. J lost 4 bases, V lost 4 bases, and 3 bases had no gene match. The CDR3 here is CASSLTSGTYNEQFF. The CDR3 coding sequence is TGCGCCAGCAGCCTGACTAGCGGGACATACAATGAGCAGTTCTTC.

J is TRBJ2-1 and V is TRBV9; possible D gene TRBD2, 5 bases. There are 14 residues in the CDR3. V lost 4 bases, J lost 3 bases, and 11 bases lay in between. Per germline, CDR1 SGDLS and CDR2 YYNGEE. The CDR3 coding sequence is TGTGCCAGCAGCTCTAGCCCCCGCTACAATGAGCAGTTCTTC. Amino acids: CASSSSPRYNEQFF.

The rearrangement links TRBV11-1 to TRBJ2-3; tentatively, D is TRBD1 (6 bases). CDR1 and CDR2 (germline): SGHAT, FQDESV (reference sequence). The CDR3 length is 15 residues. With 8 bases removed from V and 0 bases from J, the gap between germline ends came to 15 bases. The DNA for the CDR3 is TGTGCCAGCGGCACAGGGCTTTCTAGCACAGATACGCAGTATTTT. Its translation: CASGTGLSSTDTQYF. The full variable domain, with the rest looked up from reference TRBV11-1 and TRBJ2-3, is EAEVAQSPRYKITEKSQAVAFWCDPISGHATLYWYRQILGQGPELLVQFQDESVVDDSQLPKDRFSAERLKGVDSTLKIQPAELGDSAMYLCASGTGLSSTDTQYFGPGTRLTVL.